This is a list of T cell receptor beta chains from one sample in a study of blood T cell repertoires in COVID-19. TCRdb's copy holds only in-frame clones and misses some; the assay was immunoSEQ multiplex PCR. The sample shows 70,000 or so clones, about 87% of them seen only once. The sample was peripheral blood. The receptor set was obtained from a woman at least 80 years old with active COVID-19. Each CDR3 is given with its conserved first and last residue. Each record gives: CDR3 protein, CDR3 DNA, D gene, V gene, J gene. A D gene is named only where the DNA matches it firmly.

CDR3: CASSRGLAGDEQYF
DNA: TGTGCCAGCTCACGGGGACTAGCGGGAGACGAGCAGTACTTC
D: TRBD2
V: TRBV18
J: TRBJ2-7

CDR3: CASSSTGGFNQPQHF
DNA: TGTGCCAGCAGTTCGACAGGGGGTTTCAATCAGCCCCAGCATTTT
D: TRBD1
V: TRBV28
J: TRBJ1-5

CDR3: CASSRQASTGGSYGYTF
DNA: TGTGCCAGCAGTCGCCAGGCCTCGACAGGGGGAAGCTATGGCTACACCTTC
D: TRBD1
V: TRBV16
J: TRBJ1-2

CDR3: CASSLHGISAETQYF
DNA: TGTGCCAGCAGCCTGCACGGGATTTCTGCAGAGACCCAGTACTTC
D: NA
V: TRBV28
J: TRBJ2-5

CDR3: CASRQGQGSCSEAFF
DNA: TGTGCCAGCCGACAGGGACAGGGAAGTTGTAGCGAAGCTTTCTTT
D: NA
V: TRBV21-1
J: TRBJ1-1

CDR3: CASSYRGFNEQFF
DNA: TGTGCCAGCAGTTACAGGGGGTTCAATGAGCAGTTCTTC
D: NA
V: TRBV6-2/TRBV6-3
J: TRBJ2-1

CDR3: CASSDGGRTGNTEAFF
DNA: TGTGCCAGCAGCGACGGGGGGCGGACGGGGAACACTGAAGCTTTCTTT
D: NA
V: TRBV4-2
J: TRBJ1-1

CDR3: CATHAGRGGTGELFF
DNA: TGTGCCACCCACGCAGGGAGAGGGGGCACCGGGGAGCTGTTTTTT
D: NA
V: TRBV24-1
J: TRBJ2-2

CDR3: CASSLVEGAREQFF
DNA: TGCGCCAGCAGCTTGGTCGAGGGGGCTCGGGAGCAGTTCTTC
D: TRBD1
V: TRBV5-1
J: TRBJ2-1

CDR3: CASSLYGLADEQFF
DNA: TGTGCCAGCAGTTTATACGGGCTAGCGGATGAGCAGTTCTTC
D: TRBD2
V: TRBV27
J: TRBJ2-1

CDR3: CASSLSGTEKSGELFF
DNA: TGTGCCAGCAGCTTATCCGGGACAGAGAAGTCCGGGGAGCTGTTTTTT
D: TRBD1
V: TRBV7-9
J: TRBJ2-2

CDR3: CASSLASRDHTEAFF
DNA: TGCGCCAGCAGCTTGGCCTCCAGGGATCACACTGAAGCTTTCTTT
D: NA
V: TRBV5-1
J: TRBJ1-1

CDR3: CASSLLPSGSTGELFF
DNA: TGTGCCAGCAGCTTATTGCCTAGCGGGAGCACCGGGGAGCTGTTTTTT
D: TRBD2
V: TRBV7-3
J: TRBJ2-2